The 12 T cell receptor beta chains below were found in one sample sequenced in a study of cytomegalovirus exposure and HLA in healthy donors. The study ran its PCR with 60 Vbeta and 13 Jbeta primers. The table came from immunoSEQ multiplex PCR; TCRdb's copy has only in-frame clones and leaves some out. The sample includes roughly 150,000 clones, 70% to 85% of them seen just once. The source material was PBMCs. The receptors here all came from a middle-aged man in good health and CMV-seropositive.

A single count supports this clone. The chain links TRBV9 to TRBJ2-7; a weak D match, TRBD2 (5 bases). V was shortened by 4 bases and J by 2 bases, with 13 bases between the two germline ends. This CDR3 contains 14 residues. The germline CDR1 and CDR2 sequences are SGDLS and YYNGEE. CDR3 DNA sequence: TGTGCCAGCAGCCGTCGGAGGTCGCCCTACGAGCAGTACTTC. This sequence encodes CASSRRRSPYEQYF.

This chain links TRBV30 with TRBJ1-1; 8 bases fit TRBD1. From germline, CDR1 is GTSNPN and CDR2 SVGIG (reference sequence). The CDR3 is 13 amino acids. The junction had 7 bases not matched to a gene; V was cut back by 5 bases and J by 5 bases. DNA of the CDR3: TGTGCCTGGGGACAGGGAGTAGATACTGAAGCTTTCTTT. Translated, it gives CAWGQGVDTEAFF.

The table lists this clone with a count of one. The V call is TRBV19, the J call TRBJ1-1, with a tentative D call TRBD1 (6 bases). This CDR3 has 14 amino acids. Looked up from germline, CDR1 is LNHDA and CDR2 is SQIVND (reference sequence). V was trimmed by 4 bases and J by 1 base, leaving 10 bases between them. In DNA, the CDR3 is TGTGCCAGTAGTACAGGGGAGGGGAACACTGAAGCTTTCTTT. Translated, it gives CASSTGEGNTEAFF.

The V and J genes are TRBV15 and TRBJ1-1, with 7 nucleotides matching TRBD1. The ends lost 0 bases at V and 0 bases at J; junction bases unmatched: 4. CDR3 length: 16 amino acids. Germline V gene lookup returns CDR1 LNHNV and CDR2 YYDKDF (reference sequence). This CDR3 is CATSRDRGPLNTEAFF. In DNA form, the CDR3 reads TGTGCCACCAGCAGAGATAGGGGGCCCTTGAACACTGAAGCTTTCTTT.

V and J are TRBV10-3 and TRBJ2-4; 7 nucleotides match TRBD2. The CDR3 has 17 residues. CDR1 is ENHRY, CDR2 SYGVKD, per germline. The junction had 16 bases not matched to a gene; V was cut back by 8 bases and J by 3 bases. CDR3 nucleotide sequence: TGTGCCATCCGCGACGAGGGAGGGCCCGGAGGCAAAAACATTCAGTACTTC. This sequence encodes CAIRDEGGPGGKNIQYF.

The V gene is TRBV7-3, the J gene TRBJ2-2, with a possible D match to TRBD1 (6 bases). The V gene's germline CDR1 is SGHTA and CDR2 FQGTGA. V was pared by 2 bases and J by 6 bases, with 16 bases between. This CDR3 has 16 amino acids. The CDR3 spells CASSLPQGPMAGELFF. Here the CDR3 DNA reads TGTGCCAGCAGCTTACCACAGGGACCAATGGCCGGGGAGCTGTTTTTT.

The CDR3: CASEASGNTIYF. In DNA, the CDR3 is TGTGCCAGCGAGGCCTCTGGAAACACCATATATTTT. V gene TRBV25-1 combines with J gene TRBJ1-3; no clear D gene. Germline V gene lookup returns CDR1 MGHDK and CDR2 SYGVNS. Trimming took off 8 bases at V and 0 bases at J, with 5 bases between the two ends. This CDR3 contains 12 residues.

This clone was detected once. The V and J genes are TRBV28 and TRBJ2-7; D is uncertain. V dropped 2 bases and J dropped 1 base, with 6 bases sitting between them. CDR1 is MDHEN and CDR2 is SYDVKM in the germline V gene. CDR3 length: 13 residues. The DNA of the CDR3 is TGTGCCAGCAGTTTAGCAGGATCCTACGAGCAGTACTTC. As protein: CASSLAGSYEQYF. Drawing the rest from reference TRBV28 and TRBJ2-7, the complete variable domain is DVKVTQSSRYLVKRTGEKVFLECVQDMDHENMFWYRQDPGLGLRLIYFSYDVKMKEKGDIPEGYSVSREKKERFSLILESASTNQTSMYLCASSLAGSYEQYFGPGTRLTVT.

This clone was found once. The V call is TRBV18, the J call TRBJ1-5, with D possibly TRBD1 on 5 matching bases. From germline, CDR1 is KGHSH and CDR2 LQKENI. CDR3 length: 16 amino acids. The germline V and J ends were trimmed by 3 bases and 1 base, with 13 bases remaining between them. For the CDR3, the DNA is TGTGCCAGCTCACCGCGGGGGATCGGGAGCAATCAGCCCCAGCATTTT. Amino acid sequence: CASSPRGIGSNQPQHF.

The rearrangement links TRBV2 to TRBJ2-6, with 9 positions matching TRBD1. The CDR3 contains 20 residues. The trim removed 0 bases at V and 0 bases at J, leaving 9 bases unmatched. Germline values: CDR1 SNHLY, CDR2 FYNNEI. Here the CDR3 reads CASSEAGTGQDFSGANVLTF. CDR3 in DNA: TGTGCCAGCAGTGAAGCGGGGACAGGGCAAGATTTCTCTGGGGCCAACGTCCTGACTTTC.

CDR3 loop: CASSWGRDQPQHF. The CDR3 DNA reads as TGTGCCAGCAGCTGGGGCAGGGATCAGCCCCAGCATTTT. The chain carries TRBV6-1 and TRBJ1-5; D possibly corresponds to TRBD1 (5 bases). V was cut by 6 bases and J by 5 bases, with 11 bases left in between. Germline loops: CDR1 MNHNS, CDR2 SASEGT. The CDR3 totals 13 residues.

The rearrangement links TRBV5-6 to TRBJ2-1; TRBD2 agrees at 8 bases. Germline loops: CDR1 SGHDT, CDR2 YYEEEE. The J segment lost 3 bases and the V segment lost 0 bases, leaving 5 bases of the junction unmatched. The CDR3 runs to 16 residues. CDR3 loop: CASSLGVAGFYNEQFF. The CDR3 DNA reads as TGTGCCAGCAGCTTGGGAGTAGCGGGATTCTACAATGAGCAGTTCTTC. Using reference TRBV5-6 and TRBJ2-1 for the parts outside the CDR3, the full variable domain is DAGVTQSPTHLIKTRGQQVTLRCSPKSGHDTVSWYQQALGQGPQFIFQYYEEEERQRGNFPDRFSGHQFPNYSSELNVNALLLGDSALYLCASSLGVAGFYNEQFFGPGTRLTVL.